This T cell receptor (beta chain) stems from a study of blood T cell repertoires in COVID-19. At the level of the study: Some COVID-19 samples were acute and others convalescent; all came from the United States, Italy and Spain.

Sequencing was performed with immunoSEQ multiplex PCR; in TCRdb, only in-frame clones are kept and a portion is missing. The table lists about 210,000 clones, 87% of them singletons, with approximately 6.2% in the top ten. Germline CDR1 and CDR2: MGHDK and SYGVNS. The CDR3 has 13 amino acids. Trimming pared 8 bases from V and 1 base from J, leaving 10 bases between. The J gene is TRBJ2-3, the V gene TRBV25-1; D possibly corresponds to TRBD1 (5 bases). This TCR came from a man in his 60s who had recovered from COVID-19. The sequenced sample was peripheral blood. Here the CDR3 DNA reads TGTGCCAGCCTTCAGGGTGGCACAGATACGCAGTATTTT. It encodes CASLQGGTDTQYF.